The clone carrying this TCR beta chain was counted once. The antigen remains undetermined. Vbeta (60) and Jbeta (13) primers were used in the PCR. Repertoires were generated with immunoSEQ multiplex PCR, while TCRdb's copy carries only in-frame clones and drops some. The repertoire holds just under 95,000 clones, with roughly 73% as singletons. The data originate from a study of cytomegalovirus exposure and HLA in healthy donors. V was pared by 1 base and J by 4 bases, with 11 bases between. This CDR3 is 14 amino acids long. Germline assignment: CDR1 KGHSY and CDR2 FQNENV. Study-wide findings and caveats: The study designated some 180 TCR beta chains cytomegalovirus-associated. The study found most TCR sequences rare, yet found some public TCRs in many donors. Looking again later, the authors saw that most CMV-associated TCR beta chains seemed HLA-restricted.

V usage is TRBV16 and J usage is TRBJ2-7; possibly TRBD1 for D (6 bases). This receptor was identified in a man in his forties or fifties in good health and CMV-seropositive. Sequenced sample: PBMCs. The CDR3 bases are TGTGCCAGCAGCCAATTACAGGGAGAATACGAGCAGTACTTC. It yields the protein CASSQLQGEYEQYF.